Following are 14 T cell receptor beta chains from one sample sequenced in a study of blood T cell repertoires in COVID-19. Method: immunoSEQ multiplex PCR; TCRdb's copy keeps in-frame clones and lacks some. The sample has tens of thousands of clones, around nine tenths seen once; the top ten hold roughly 3.9%. Sequenced: peripheral blood. Source of these receptors: a woman aged 45-65 years in a cohort sampled during active COVID-19.

This clone was picked up one time. CDR3 DNA sequence: TGTGCCACCAGCAGAGATCAGTATAGCAATCAGCCCCAGCATTTT. Its protein product is CATSRDQYSNQPQHF. This chain connects TRBV15 to TRBJ1-5; no clear D gene. CDR1 LNHNV and CDR2 YYDKDF come from the germline V gene (reference sequence). The CDR3 runs to 15 residues. The ends were cut back, 0 bases at V and 0 bases at J, with 6 bases in the middle. Looking up the rest from reference TRBV15 and TRBJ1-5 gives the full variable domain: DAMVIQNPRYQVTQFGKPVTLSCSQTLNHNVMYWYQQKSSQAPKLLFHYYDKDFNNEADTPDNFQSRRPNTSFCFLDIRSPGLGDTAMYLCATSRDQYSNQPQHFGDGTRLSIL.

The chain carries TRBV18 and TRBJ1-1, with TRBD1 identical over 8 bases. V lost 0 bases and J lost 0; bases outside the gene matches: 3. The CDR3 length is 16 residues. Germline V CDR1 and CDR2: KGHSH, LQKENI. The CDR3 protein is CASSPPRQGLNTEAFF. The CDR3, as DNA: TGTGCCAGCTCACCACCAAGACAGGGGCTGAACACTGAAGCTTTCTTT.

The chain is built from TRBV28 and TRBJ1-3, with a weak D call TRBD1 (5 bases). CDR3 length equals 16 residues. Germline CDR1 is MDHEN and CDR2 is SYDVKM. V lost 0 bases and J 0 bases, leaving 9 bases between the germline ends. In nucleotides, the CDR3 is TGTGCCAGCAGTTTATGGCAGGGTAGCTCTGGAAACACCATATATTTT. Amino acid sequence: CASSLWQGSSGNTIYF.

The chain couples TRBV6-5 to TRBJ2-2; TRBD2 is a possible D gene (5 bases). The CDR3 totals 13 residues. Germline V gene data show CDR1 as MNHEY and CDR2 as SVGAGI. Between the trimmed V and J ends, which lost 4 bases and 4 bases, there was a span of 7 bases. This CDR3 reads CASSSGLTGELFF. As DNA, the CDR3 is TGTGCCAGCAGTTCAGGACTCACCGGGGAGCTGTTTTTT.

This clone was observed once. The chain has TRBV7-8 and TRBJ2-3; 13 nucleotides agree with TRBD2. This CDR3 contains 17 residues. Germline lookup yields CDR1 SGHVS and CDR2 FQNEAQ. The junction had 5 bases not matched to a gene; V was cut back by 3 bases and J by 2 bases. The CDR3 reads CASSLRTSGRPTDTQYF. CDR3 nucleotides: TGTGCCAGCAGCTTGAGGACTAGCGGGAGACCCACAGATACGCAGTATTTT.

The rearrangement uses TRBV28 and TRBJ2-7; maybe TRBD1 (6 bases). V was cut by 5 bases and J by 5 bases, with 16 bases left in between. Germline V CDR1 and CDR2: MDHEN, SYDVKM. The CDR3 totals 14 residues. The DNA of the CDR3 is TGTGCCAGCAGTACAACGTGGGGACAACACGAGCAGTACTTC. Translating gives CASSTTWGQHEQYF.

The chain has TRBV7-2 and TRBJ2-4; TRBD1 aligns across 7 bases. The junction had 3 bases not matched to a gene; V was cut back by 6 bases and J by 4 bases. The germline V gene encodes CDR1 SGHTA and CDR2 FQGNSA. The CDR3 covers 13 residues. DNA for the CDR3: TGTGCCAGCAGTTTGGGACAGAAAAACATTCAGTACTTC. Amino acid sequence: CASSLGQKNIQYF.

J is TRBJ1-6 and V is TRBV3-1 (or the pseudogene TRBV3-2); D possibly corresponds to TRBD1 (5 bases). The length of the CDR3 is 14 residues. Germline values: CDR1 LGHDT, CDR2 YNNKEL (reference sequence). V lost 3 bases and J lost 7, with 10 bases in between. CDR3 residues: CASSQWEGNSPLHF. DNA for the CDR3: TGTGCCAGCAGCCAGTGGGAGGGGAATTCACCCCTCCACTTT.

Here the CDR3 reads CASKKGAEVGYEQYF. The CDR3 DNA follows: TGTGCCAGCAAAAAGGGAGCTGAGGTGGGTTACGAGCAGTACTTC. The genes are TRBV5-4 and TRBJ2-7; TRBD2 is a possible D gene (5 bases). CDR1 and CDR2 (germline): SGHNT, YYREEE (reference sequence). CDR3 length: 15 amino acids. The V end was cut by 6 bases, the J end by 4 bases, with 20 bases between.

This clone came up a few times. The gene calls are TRBV5-1 and TRBJ1-3, with D hard to call. CDR1 is SGHRS, CDR2 YFSETQ, per germline. The CDR3 is made up of 13 amino acids. The germline V and J ends were trimmed by 2 bases and 4 bases, with 7 bases remaining between them. Here the CDR3 reads CASSFGVGNTIYF. The CDR3 coding sequence is TGCGCCAGCAGCTTCGGGGTCGGAAACACCATATATTTT.

The chain joins TRBV18 to TRBJ1-5, with D tentatively TRBD1 (6 bases). The V end lost 3 bases, the J end lost 3 bases, and 15 bases lay between the germline ends. Germline assignment: CDR1 KGHSH and CDR2 LQKENI. This CDR3 has 16 amino acids. The CDR3 here is CASSPSDRSPNQPQHF. CDR3 coding DNA: TGTGCCAGCTCACCGTCGGACAGAAGCCCCAATCAGCCCCAGCATTTT. Full variable domain (rest looked up from reference TRBV18 and TRBJ1-5): NAGVMQNPRHLVRRRGQEARLRCSPMKGHSHVYWYRQLPEEGLKFMVYLQKENIIDESGMPKERFSAEFPKEGPSILRIQQVVRGDSAAYFCASSPSDRSPNQPQHFGDGTRLSIL.

The sample holds one count of this clone. The J gene is TRBJ1-2, the V gene TRBV20-1; TRBD1 matches at 7 bases. This CDR3 has 11 amino acids. Looked up from germline, CDR1 is DFQATT and CDR2 is SNEGSKA (reference sequence). V shed 3 bases and J 8 bases; nucleotides not matched to a gene: 3. CDR3 DNA: TGCAGTGCTAGGAGGGGGCAGGGCTACACCTTC. Translated: CSARRGQGYTF.

The rearrangement links TRBV6-5 to TRBJ2-7, with D possibly TRBD1 on 7 matching bases. Germline lookup yields CDR1 MNHEY and CDR2 SVGAGI. Between the trimmed V and J ends, which lost 10 bases and 2 bases, there was a span of 15 bases. There are 13 residues in the CDR3. CDR3 residues: CATRTGLTYEQYF. In DNA, the CDR3 is TGTGCCACCCGGACAGGACTAACCTACGAGCAGTACTTC.

This clone was detected only a few times. The gene calls are TRBV7-6 and TRBJ2-3, with TRBD1 matching over 8 bases. CDR1 is SGHVS and CDR2 is FNYEAQ in the germline V gene. V lost 2 bases, J lost 5 bases, and 6 bases stayed unmatched. The CDR3 has 15 amino acids. The CDR3 nucleotides read TGTGCCAGCAGCTTATCAATCGACAGGGGAGATACGCAGTATTTT. Translated, it gives CASSLSIDRGDTQYF.